A single sample gave rise to the 27 T cell receptor beta chains below, sequenced in a study of CD8 T cells in ankylosing spondylitis. One entry per CDR3 protein, called by TCRdb with MiXCR from the 5' RACE reads. The table includes about 210,000 distinct CDR3 sequences, 7% to 8% detected once. For these TCRs, the target antigens are not known. Study observations and caveats: The study identified a TCR beta motif of roughly eight highly homologous variants that appeared characteristic of ankylosing spondylitis blood.

The sequenced material came from blood, either unsorted or a sorted T cell fraction (not recorded which). The receptors come from a male donor with ankylosing spondylitis.

In this sample, this clonotype turned up many times. The chain couples TRBV27 to TRBJ1-1; D is undetermined. The V end was cut by 5 bases, the J end by 8 bases, with 9 bases between. The germline gives CDR1 MNHEY, CDR2 SMNVEV (reference sequence). The CDR3 consists of 11 residues. The CDR3 DNA reads as TGTGCCAGCAGTGGACCAGGAGAAGCTTTCTTT. This sequence encodes CASSGPGEAFF.

J is TRBJ2-1 and V is TRBV27; D assignment may be TRBD1 or TRBD2 (5 bases each). Germline CDR1 reads MNHEY; CDR2 reads SMNVEV (reference sequence). The CDR3 length is 14 residues. V was pared by 5 bases and J by 5 bases, with 13 bases between. CDR3 amino acids: CASSLEGPHNEQFF. CDR3 bases: TGTGCCAGCAGTCTCGAGGGGCCTCACAATGAGCAGTTCTTC.

V usage is TRBV4-1 and J usage is TRBJ2-7, with 9 bases identical to TRBD1. The CDR3 sequence is 15 residues long. The ends lost 3 bases at V and 10 bases at J; junction bases unmatched: 13. Germline CDR1 and CDR2: MGHRA and YSYEKL. CDR3 coding DNA: TGCGCCAGCAGCCAGGCCCCTAGCCGGGACAGGGACCAGTACTTC. As protein: CASSQAPSRDRDQYF.

This clonotype was seen more than once but under ten times. The chain combines TRBV20-1 with TRBJ2-7; D may be TRBD1 (6 bases). Germline lookup yields CDR1 DFQATT and CDR2 SNEGSKA (reference sequence). The V gene lost 6 bases and the J gene lost 3 bases, with 15 bases spanning the gap. This CDR3 spans 13 amino acids. CDR3 in amino acids: CSAGRDTDYEQYF. The CDR3 nucleotides read TGCAGTGCAGGCCGGGACACCGACTACGAGCAGTACTTC.

This clonotype was observed many times. V is TRBV29-1 and J is TRBJ1-1; tentatively, D is TRBD1 (5 bases). The CDR3 consists of 10 residues. Germline CDR1 and CDR2: SQVTM and ANQGSEA. Between the trimmed V and J ends, which lost 7 bases and 10 bases, there was a span of 13 bases. CDR3 coding DNA: TGCAGCGACTCCCAGGGAGGAGCTTTCTTT. Its protein product is CSDSQGGAFF.

This chain uses TRBV7-9 with TRBJ2-1, with TRBD2 as a possible D gene (6 bases). The CDR3 spans 15 residues. The germline V and J ends were trimmed by 3 bases and 3 bases, with 12 bases remaining between them. The germline gives CDR1 SEHNR, CDR2 FQNEAQ (reference sequence). The CDR3 is CASSLGGVRYNEQFF. CDR3 bases: TGTGCCAGCAGCTTGGGGGGAGTACGCTACAATGAGCAGTTCTTC.

This clonotype was observed many times. The chain is built from TRBV12-3 or TRBV12-4 and TRBJ2-7; D not resolved. Trimming pared 3 bases from V and 2 bases from J, leaving 14 bases between. This CDR3 comprises 15 residues. The CDR3 DNA is TGTGCCAGCAGTTTTTCGATTTGGGGAACCTACGAGCAGTACTTC. Its protein is CASSFSIWGTYEQYF.

In this sample, this clonotype turned up many times. The chain recombines TRBV6-2 or TRBV6-3 with TRBJ1-2; 8 bases line up with TRBD1. Germline-derived CDR1 and CDR2 are MNHEY and SVGEGT. The CDR3 contains 17 residues. J gave up 8 bases and V 0 bases, and 14 bases lay outside the gene matches. The CDR3 DNA follows: TGTGCCAGCAGTTACTCGACTTCCGGGCAGGGGGCGCACGGCTACACCTTC. Translation: CASSYSTSGQGAHGYTF.

This clonotype was seen repeatedly, ten times or more. The V gene is TRBV20-1, the J gene TRBJ2-1, with TRBD2 matching 7 bases. The CDR3 has 16 amino acids. Looked up from germline, CDR1 is DFQATT and CDR2 is SNEGSKA (reference sequence). J gave up 3 bases and V 2 bases, and 10 bases lay outside the gene matches. CDR3: CSARSLGLGVYNEQFF. The CDR3 DNA reads TGCAGTGCTAGATCCCTAGGACTAGGGGTCTACAATGAGCAGTTCTTC.

The sample holds many counts of this clonotype. The chain uses TRBV27 and TRBJ2-3; 8 nucleotides align to TRBD2. Germline assignment: CDR1 MNHEY and CDR2 SMNVEV (reference sequence). Trimming at V came to 6 bases and at J to 0 bases, leaving 5 bases not matched to a gene. The CDR3 runs to 15 residues. The CDR3, as DNA: TGTGCCAGCAGAAGACTAGCGCCAAGCACAGATACGCAGTATTTT. It is translated as CASRRLAPSTDTQYF.

Concerning this clonotype itself: One base away lies a much larger clone, so this may be a sequencing read error. The genes are TRBV7-9 and TRBJ1-1; no definite D call. CDR3 size: 16 residues. Trimming shortened V by 5 bases and J by 2 bases, and 18 bases separated the two germline ends. Germline assignment: CDR1 SEHNR and CDR2 FQNEAQ (reference sequence). The CDR3 DNA sequence: TGTGCCAGCAGCGGTACTATCGGGGTGGATAACACTGAAGCTTTCTTT. It translates to CASSGTIGVDNTEAFF.

This clonotype was found a few times. The V gene is TRBV4-2, the J gene TRBJ1-2, with D possibly being TRBD1 (6 bases). Germline CDR1 is LGHNA and CDR2 is YNFKEQ. The CDR3 is made up of 16 amino acids. Trimming stripped 2 bases from V and 4 bases from J, with 17 bases between. The CDR3, as DNA: TGTGCCAGCAGCCAAACAGAAGGGCAGGGGATCTATGGCTACACCTTC. This gives the protein CASSQTEGQGIYGYTF.

At least ten counts were recorded for this clonotype. The chain has TRBV15 and TRBJ2-5, with D unclear. The CDR3 length is 15 residues. Germline CDR1 LNHNV, CDR2 YYDKDF (reference sequence). The V end was cut by 0 bases, the J end by 1 base, with 9 bases between. Here the CDR3 DNA reads TGTGCCACCAGCAGAGATCCAAGGTTCCAAGAGACCCAGTACTTC. Amino acid sequence: CATSRDPRFQETQYF.

There are many counts of this clonotype. The rearrangement joins TRBV5-1 to TRBJ1-4; 12 bases align to TRBD1. The CDR3 runs 16 residues. J gave up 4 bases and V 3 bases, and 4 bases lay outside the gene matches. Germline CDR1 is SGHRS and CDR2 is YFSETQ. This CDR3 reads CASSYRDRGLNEKLFF. The DNA for the CDR3 is TGCGCCAGCAGCTACCGGGACAGGGGGCTTAATGAAAAACTGTTTTTT.

This clonotype was observed many times. The V call is TRBV9, the J call TRBJ2-3, with 7 bases matching TRBD1. V dropped 2 bases and J dropped 0; count of bases not matched to a gene: 3. CDR3 length equals 15 residues. CDR1 is SGDLS and CDR2 is YYNGEE in the germline V gene. The CDR3 DNA sequence: TGTGCCAGCAGCGTCGGGACAGCAAGCACAGATACGCAGTATTTT. This codes for CASSVGTASTDTQYF.

This clonotype has at least ten counts. This rearrangement joins TRBV9 to TRBJ1-6, with D perhaps TRBD1 (5 bases). Trimming removed 4 bases at V and 12 bases at J, with 20 bases between. Germline CDR1 reads SGDLS; CDR2 reads YYNGEE. This CDR3 is built from 15 residues. CDR3 coding DNA: TGTGCCAGCAGCCATAGTGGGGGTCTAGCCGAACCCCTCCACTTT. Its protein product is CASSHSGGLAEPLHF.

There are many counts of this clonotype. V is TRBV6-2 or TRBV6-3 and J is TRBJ1-2; D is unclear. With 6 bases removed from V and 4 bases from J, the gap between germline ends came to 15 bases. Germline values: CDR1 MNHEY, CDR2 SVGEGT. The CDR3 contains 14 residues. The CDR3 loop is CASSSGLRTYGYTF. The CDR3, as DNA: TGTGCCAGCAGCTCGGGCCTTCGAACCTATGGCTACACCTTC.

This clonotype was counted ten times or more. V gene TRBV10-3 combines with J gene TRBJ2-7; D assignment may be TRBD1 or TRBD2 (6 bases each). The CDR3 covers 12 residues. Germline lookup yields CDR1 ENHRY and CDR2 SYGVKD. Trimming took off 3 bases at V and 7 bases at J, with 10 bases between the two ends. The CDR3 is CAISDGGREQYF. DNA of the CDR3: TGTGCCATCAGTGACGGGGGCCGGGAGCAGTACTTC.

This clonotype was seen more than once but under ten times. This sequence joins TRBV27 and TRBJ2-3; 9 bases agree with TRBD1. The CDR3 covers 18 residues. The germline V gene encodes CDR1 MNHEY and CDR2 SMNVEV (reference sequence). Trimming at V came to 3 bases and at J to 5 bases, leaving 15 bases not matched to a gene. DNA of the CDR3: TGTGCCAGCAGTTTCTCTTTCGGGACAGGGTTGGCACAAGATACGCAGTATTTT. Encoded protein: CASSFSFGTGLAQDTQYF.

This clonotype came up many times. The chain couples TRBV5-1 to TRBJ2-3, with D possibly matching TRBD2 (6 bases). CDR3 length: 15 amino acids. CDR1 SGHRS and CDR2 YFSETQ come from the germline V gene. V was cut by 2 bases and J by 1 base, with 11 bases left in between. CDR3 sequence (DNA): TGCGCCAGCAGCTTCGCGGGAACCGGCACAGATACGCAGTATTTT. Encoded protein: CASSFAGTGTDTQYF.

This clonotype was found many times. This chain joins TRBV7-9 and TRBJ1-5; 9 bases align to TRBD1. Per germline, CDR1 SEHNR and CDR2 FQNEAQ (reference sequence). Trimming took 9 bases from V and 3 from J; bases not matched to a gene: 9. The CDR3 has 15 amino acids. CDR3 DNA: TGTGCCAGTGATCGGGACAGGGCTCTCAATCAGCCCCAGCATTTT. Amino acids: CASDRDRALNQPQHF. Full variable domain (missing parts from reference TRBV7-9 and TRBJ1-5): DTGVSQNPRHKITKRGQNVTFRCDPISEHNRLYWYRQTLGQGPEFLTYFQNEAQLEKSRLLSDRFSAERPKGSFSTLEIQRTEQGDSAMYLCASDRDRALNQPQHFGDGTRLSIL.

This clonotype was found many times. This sequence joins TRBV4-2 and TRBJ1-4; 8 bases align to TRBD1. Unmatched junction bases numbered 7, after V lost 2 bases and J lost 8 bases. The CDR3 is 15 amino acids. Germline V gene lookup returns CDR1 LGHNA and CDR2 YNFKEQ. The CDR3 loop reads CASSQLDRGGEKLFF. Written as DNA, the CDR3 is TGTGCCAGCAGCCAATTAGACAGGGGAGGCGAAAAACTGTTTTTT.

The table lists this clonotype with many counts. The chain links TRBV5-1 to TRBJ1-3; 8 bases line up with TRBD1. The CDR3 sequence is 15 residues long. Germline V gene sequence: CDR1 SGHRS, CDR2 YFSETQ. With 3 bases clipped from V and 4 bases from J, the junction kept 6 bases outside the gene matches. CDR3 region: CASSWTGRQGNTIYF. The CDR3 nucleotides are TGCGCCAGCAGCTGGACAGGGAGGCAGGGAAACACCATATATTTT.

This clonotype was observed many times. V usage is TRBV16 and J usage is TRBJ2-3, with 7 positions matching TRBD1. The germline V gene encodes CDR1 KGHSY and CDR2 FQNENV. With V trimmed by 7 bases and J by 3 bases, 7 bases remained unmatched. The CDR3 extends over 14 amino acids. This CDR3 reads CASIKGAVTDTQYF. The CDR3 bases are TGTGCCAGCATCAAGGGGGCGGTGACAGATACGCAGTATTTT.

The chain has TRBV5-1 and TRBJ2-3; perhaps TRBD2 as D (6 bases). Germline CDR1 and CDR2: SGHRS and YFSETQ. V was trimmed by 4 bases and J by 1 base, leaving 13 bases between them. CDR3 length equals 15 residues. The DNA of the CDR3 is TGCGCCAGCAGCCTTTTCCCGGGGGGCACAGATACGCAGTATTTT. Protein product: CASSLFPGGTDTQYF.

This clonotype has a count of ten or more. This chain joins TRBV5-6 and TRBJ2-3; a weak D match, TRBD2 (6 bases). There are 16 residues in the CDR3. V was clipped by 4 bases and J by 0 bases, with 15 bases between them. The germline CDR1 and CDR2 sequences are SGHDT and YYEEEE. CDR3 loop: CASSALPGTSTDTQYF. The CDR3 DNA follows: TGTGCCAGCAGCGCGCTACCGGGGACTAGCACAGATACGCAGTATTTT.

This clonotype was observed at least ten times. V is TRBV7-9 and J is TRBJ2-1, with TRBD2 as a possible D gene (6 bases). Germline V gene lookup returns CDR1 SEHNR and CDR2 FQNEAQ (reference sequence). CDR3 length equals 16 residues. The V end lost 5 bases, the J end lost 1 base, and 15 bases lay between the germline ends. In nucleotides, the CDR3 is TGTGCCAGCAGCCCGCAGCGGGTAGGATCCTACAATGAGCAGTTCTTC. The encoded protein is CASSPQRVGSYNEQFF.